The 30 T cell receptor beta chains below come from one sample, sequenced in a study of T cell repertoires in cytomegalovirus infection. TCRdb reprocessed the reads with MiXCR, giving one entry per CDR3 protein. The sample lists about 360,000 distinct CDR3 sequences, about a sixth occurring once. Material: PBMCs. These receptors were taken from a human donor in good health (CMV status not recorded). Some clones in this sample may be carry-over from other donors' samples.

The chain is built from TRBV12-3 or TRBV12-4 and TRBJ1-6, with D maybe TRBD1 (5 bases). The CDR3 runs 16 residues. V was clipped by 4 bases and J by 5 bases, with 15 bases between them. CDR3 sequence reads: CASSSRWGVDNSPLHF. The CDR3 nucleotides read TGTGCCAGCAGTTCCCGGTGGGGGGTTGATAATTCACCCCTCCACTTT.

The chain combines TRBV27 with TRBJ2-1, with TRBD2 as a possible D gene (6 bases). The germline V gene has CDR1 MNHEY and CDR2 SMNVEV (reference sequence). The ends were cut back, 6 bases at V and 5 bases at J, with 14 bases in the middle. The length of the CDR3 is 14 residues. This chain's CDR3 is CASSRGGAHNEQFF. The CDR3 nucleotides read TGTGCCAGCAGCCGCGGAGGGGCGCACAATGAGCAGTTCTTC.

This clonotype came up many times. The chain combines TRBV6-5 with TRBJ1-2; 9 bases line up with TRBD1. This CDR3 contains 16 residues. The junction had 10 bases not matched to a gene; V was cut back by 0 bases and J by 8 bases. The germline CDR1 and CDR2 sequences are MNHEY and SVGAGI. The chain's CDR3 is CASSYSSGTGHWGYTF. CDR3 bases: TGTGCCAGCAGTTACTCTTCCGGGACAGGGCATTGGGGCTACACCTTC.

The V and J genes are TRBV7-8 and TRBJ2-1; maybe TRBD2 (6 bases). CDR1 SGHVS and CDR2 FQNEAQ come from the germline V gene. This CDR3 spans 12 amino acids. V was shortened by 3 bases and J by 10 bases, with 10 bases between the two germline ends. The CDR3 region has the DNA TGTGCCAGCAGCTTTTTCGGGAGCGAGCAGTTCTTC. It is translated as CASSFFGSEQFF.

There are many counts of this clonotype. V gene TRBV28 combines with J gene TRBJ1-1; a weak D match, TRBD1 (5 bases). Trimming shortened V by 3 bases and J by 6 bases, and 17 bases separated the two germline ends. The germline V gene has CDR1 MDHEN and CDR2 SYDVKM. This CDR3 is 15 amino acids long. The CDR3 DNA is TGTGCCAGCAGTTTCCCGCAGGGCGACGCTGCTGAAGCTTTCTTT. Translated, it gives CASSFPQGDAAEAFF.

The chain uses TRBV27 and TRBJ2-1; 9 bases align to TRBD1. The CDR3 contains 18 residues. Germline assignment: CDR1 MNHEY and CDR2 SMNVEV (reference sequence). V was clipped by 0 bases and J by 2 bases; unmatched bases: 8. Here the CDR3 reads CASSLSPPGTGPYNEQFF. CDR3 DNA: TGTGCCAGCAGTTTATCCCCTCCCGGGACAGGGCCCTACAATGAGCAGTTCTTC.

This chain joins TRBV27 and TRBJ2-5, with a tentative D call TRBD2 (6 bases). V lost 1 base and J lost 1, with 10 bases in between. The length of the CDR3 is 15 residues. Germline lookup yields CDR1 MNHEY and CDR2 SMNVEV (reference sequence). CDR3 region: CASSLYLASQETQYF. The CDR3, as DNA: TGTGCCAGCAGTTTATATCTAGCGTCCCAAGAGACCCAGTACTTC.

This clonotype was recorded a few times. The CDR3 reads CASSLYAAGREPQHF. As DNA, the CDR3 is TGTGCCAGCAGCTTATATGCAGCTGGTCGGGAGCCCCAGCATTTT. This chain uses TRBV7-2 with TRBJ1-5; D uncertain. Germline CDR1 reads SGHTA; CDR2 reads FQGNSA. Trimming removed 2 bases at V and 8 bases at J, with 16 bases between. The CDR3 sequence is 15 residues long.

Regarding this clonotype: A read error may explain this, as a much larger clone is one base away. The chain links TRBV12-3 or TRBV12-4 to TRBJ2-5, with D unresolved. The CDR3 has 13 amino acids. CDR3 DNA: TGTGCCATCAGTTTAACCGGGCAAGAGACCCAGTACTTC. Protein product: CAISLTGQETQYF.

This chain's CDR3 is CASSLPGLAGGTDTQYF. For the CDR3, the DNA is TGTGCCAGCTCACTTCCTGGACTAGCGGGAGGCACAGATACGCAGTATTTT. The chain uses TRBV18 and TRBJ2-3, with TRBD2 matching 13 bases. From germline, CDR1 is KGHSH and CDR2 LQKENI. This CDR3 has 17 amino acids. Losses at the gene ends were 4 bases for V and 1 base for J; bases not matched to a gene: 5.

This chain uses TRBV20-1 with TRBJ2-7; TRBD1 matches 10 bases. The CDR3 is made up of 14 amino acids. J was trimmed by 3 bases and V by 3 bases; bases with no gene match: 5. Germline V gives CDR1 DFQATT, CDR2 SNEGSKA (reference sequence). The CDR3 loop is CSARRDRGFYEQYF. CDR3 nucleotides: TGCAGTGCTAGGCGGGACAGGGGCTTCTACGAGCAGTACTTC.

The sample holds a few counts of this clonotype. The chain combines TRBV12-5 with TRBJ2-5; no reliable D call. Trimming left V 6 bases short and J 7 bases short, with 6 bases between. Germline values: CDR1 LGHNT, CDR2 FRNRAP. CDR3 length equals 10 residues. The CDR3 region has the DNA TGTGCTAGTGGCGCCGGGACCCAGTACTTC. Translated: CASGAGTQYF.

This clonotype showed up just a few times. This sequence may be a read error, since a much larger clone differs from it by one base. V usage is TRBV7-2 and J usage is TRBJ1-1; no firm D call. The germline V gene encodes CDR1 SGHTA and CDR2 FQGNSA. The CDR3 contains 13 residues. The CDR3 spells CDSSLGINTEAFF. The CDR3 DNA follows: TGTGACAGCAGCTTGGGGATAAACACTGAAGCTTTCTTT.

The chain has TRBV20-1 and TRBJ1-5, with D uncertain. Germline CDR1 reads DFQATT; CDR2 reads SNEGSKA (reference sequence). V dropped 6 bases and J dropped 0 bases, with 6 bases sitting between them. CDR3 size: 12 residues. The CDR3 reads CSAAYSNQPQHF. The CDR3 region has the DNA TGCAGTGCGGCATATAGCAATCAGCCCCAGCATTTT.

With regard to this clonotype: One junction end does not reproduce the germline sequence, and a read error may be involved. V usage is TRBV4-1 and J usage is TRBJ1-5; D may be TRBD1 (5 bases). The length of the CDR3 is 13 residues. Germline CDR1 and CDR2: MGHRA and YSYEKL. The CDR3 region has the DNA TGTGCCAGCAGCCCCGGGGGGTGGCAGCCCCAGCATTTT. It yields the protein CASSPGGWQPQHF.

The table lists this clonotype with a few counts. The chain employs TRBV15 and TRBJ2-1; no reliable D call. V was cut by 0 bases and J by 7 bases, with 16 bases left in between. CDR3 length: 16 amino acids. Germline V gene data show CDR1 as LNHNV and CDR2 as YYDKDF (reference sequence). The CDR3 DNA reads as TGTGCCACCAGCAGAGATAAAAGCTTAAACCGGAATGAGCAGTTCTTC. Protein sequence: CATSRDKSLNRNEQFF.

This clonotype showed up many times. In DNA, the CDR3 is TGTGCCAGCAGCTTAGCTTCTAGCGGGAGGACCCTCTCCTACGAGCAGTACTTC. Its translation: CASSLASSGRTLSYEQYF. This sequence joins TRBV7-2 and TRBJ2-7; TRBD2 matches 11 bases. Unmatched junction bases numbered 7, after V lost 0 bases and J lost 0 bases. CDR1 and CDR2 (germline): SGHTA, FQGNSA. This CDR3 region has 18 residues. The variable domain in full, completed from reference TRBV7-2 and TRBJ2-7, reads GAGVSQSPSNKVTEKGKDVELRCDPISGHTALYWYRQSLGQGLEFLIYFQGNSAPDKSGLPSDRFSAERTGGSVSTLTIQRTQQEDSAVYLCASSLASSGRTLSYEQYFGPGTRLTVT.

J is TRBJ2-5 and V is TRBV10-3; D possibly corresponds to TRBD2 (5 bases). CDR3 length: 12 residues. Deletions cut 6 bases from V and 4 bases from J, with 9 bases between. CDR1 and CDR2 (germline): ENHRY, SYGVKD. The CDR3 DNA reads TGTGCCATCAGGGGGAGTAGAGAGACCCAGTACTTC. As protein: CAIRGSRETQYF.

The V gene is TRBV28, the J gene TRBJ1-2; the D gene is possibly TRBD1 (6 bases). The CDR3 sequence is 12 residues long. Germline CDR1 reads MDHEN; CDR2 reads SYDVKM. The V gene lost 7 bases and the J gene lost 5 bases, with 11 bases spanning the gap. This chain's CDR3 is CASTRGGYGYTF. The CDR3 DNA follows: TGTGCCAGCACCAGGGGCGGGTATGGCTACACCTTC.

This clonotype has at least ten counts. The chain joins TRBV7-2 to TRBJ2-1; D is perhaps TRBD2 (6 bases). Deletions cut 5 bases from V and 2 bases from J, with 19 bases between. This CDR3 contains 17 residues. Germline V lookup: CDR1 SGHTA, CDR2 FQGNSA. The CDR3 sequence is CASSPRGWAATYNEQFF. In nucleotides, the CDR3 is TGTGCCAGCAGCCCCCGGGGGTGGGCGGCTACCTACAATGAGCAGTTCTTC.

This clonotype was seen at least ten times. V usage is TRBV11-2 and J usage is TRBJ1-2, with D perhaps matching TRBD1 (6 bases). The CDR3 extends over 13 amino acids. Looked up from germline, CDR1 is SGHAT and CDR2 is FQNNGV. V was cut by 3 bases and J by 7 bases, with 12 bases left in between. The CDR3 DNA reads as TGTGCCAGCAGCTTGACGGGGGCGGGTGGCTACACCTTC. Translating it yields CASSLTGAGGYTF.

This clonotype was seen only a few times. The rearrangement uses TRBV4-1 and TRBJ2-4; 8 bases line up with TRBD2. This CDR3 has 16 amino acids. The trim removed 4 bases at V and 4 bases at J, leaving 9 bases unmatched. The germline CDR1 and CDR2 sequences are MGHRA and YSYEKL. CDR3 amino acids: CASSLGPPGGKNIQYF. DNA for the CDR3: TGCGCCAGCAGCCTGGGACCCCCGGGGGGGAAAAACATTCAGTACTTC.

The chain has TRBV5-4 and TRBJ1-2, with TRBD1 matching 7 bases. The CDR3 runs 14 residues. Germline-derived CDR1 and CDR2 are SGHNT and YYREEE (reference sequence). J lost 7 bases, V lost 3 bases, and 9 bases had no gene match. The CDR3 nucleotides are TGTGCCAGCAGCTCGAAGACAGGGACTGGTGGCTACACCTTC. Protein product: CASSSKTGTGGYTF.

As to this clonotype: The conserved final phenylalanine or tryptophan is absent from the CDR3, which likely points to a read error. This chain connects TRBV24-1 to TRBJ2-3; 8 bases match TRBD1. Germline CDR1 and CDR2: KGHDR and SFDVKD. V shed 11 bases and J 0 bases; nucleotides not matched to a gene: 12. The CDR3 is 16 amino acids. The CDR3 loop is CASDSDRGPSTDTQYY. The CDR3, as DNA: TGTGCCAGCGACTCAGACAGGGGCCCGAGCACAGATACGCAGTATTAT.

The chain has TRBV7-2 and TRBJ2-7; 8 nucleotides align to TRBD2. V lost 6 bases and J lost 2; bases outside the gene matches: 3. In germline, CDR1 is SGHTA, CDR2 FQGNSA. There are 13 residues in the CDR3. CDR3 in amino acids: CASSRGGPYEQYF. CDR3 coding DNA: TGTGCCAGCAGTCGGGGGGGTCCCTACGAGCAGTACTTC. Looking up the rest from reference TRBV7-2 and TRBJ2-7 gives the full variable domain: GAGVSQSPSNKVTEKGKDVELRCDPISGHTALYWYRQSLGQGLEFLIYFQGNSAPDKSGLPSDRFSAERTGGSVSTLTIQRTQQEDSAVYLCASSRGGPYEQYFGPGTRLTVT.

Remarks on this clonotype: The final CDR3 position lacks the conserved phenylalanine or tryptophan, pointing to a likely read error. The rearrangement joins TRBV2 to TRBJ1-5; D unresolved. The CDR3 sequence is 13 residues long. Germline values: CDR1 SNHLY, CDR2 FYNNEI. CDR3 in DNA: TGTGCCAACAGTGACACAAGCAATCAGCCCCAGCATCTT. Protein sequence: CANSDTSNQPQHL.

This clonotype occurred many times. V and J are TRBV7-8 and TRBJ1-5; the D gene is possibly TRBD1 (6 bases). The CDR3 is 17 residues long. The ends were cut back, 6 bases at V and 7 bases at J, with 25 bases in the middle. Per the germline V gene, CDR1 is SGHVS and CDR2 is FQNEAQ. CDR3 DNA sequence: TGTGCCAGCAGTCCTCCGACAGGCAGATCAATCCGGCAGCCCCAGCATTTT. It codes for CASSPPTGRSIRQPQHF.

This clonotype has at least ten counts. V is TRBV7-9 and J is TRBJ2-7; either TRBD1 or TRBD2 may supply D (5 bases each). The germline CDR1 and CDR2 sequences are SEHNR and FQNEAQ (reference sequence). The V gene lost 5 bases and the J gene lost 6 bases, with 11 bases spanning the gap. The CDR3 runs to 12 residues. The CDR3 DNA is TGTGCCAGCAGCGCCGGGACGGGCGAGCAGTACTTC. Amino acid sequence: CASSAGTGEQYF.

The V and J genes are TRBV6-1 and TRBJ2-1; TRBD2 agrees at 14 bases. V dropped 7 bases and J dropped 8; count of bases not matched to a gene: 16. This CDR3 comprises 18 residues. Germline V gene lookup returns CDR1 MNHNS and CDR2 SASEGT. In nucleotides, the CDR3 is TGTGCCAGCAATAACAATAAGAGACTAGCGGGAGGGCGCGATGAGCAGTTCTTC. Translated: CASNNNKRLAGGRDEQFF.

There are a few counts of this clonotype. The gene calls are TRBV20-1 and TRBJ1-6, with D perhaps matching TRBD1 (5 bases). Per germline, CDR1 DFQATT and CDR2 SNEGSKA (reference sequence). The CDR3 is made up of 15 amino acids. V dropped 5 bases and J dropped 0 bases, with 11 bases sitting between them. In DNA, the CDR3 is TGCAGTGCTTGGGACGGTAGCTCCTATAATTCACCCCTCCACTTT. It codes for CSAWDGSSYNSPLHF.